These T cell receptor beta chains were read from a single sample in a study of T cell changes during pregnancy in multiple sclerosis. Only in-frame clones appear in the TCRdb table, and some are missing; sequencing was by immunoSEQ multiplex PCR. This table holds over 25,000 clones, about nine tenths found once. Sequences were derived from CD8+ T cells from peripheral blood mononuclear cells, sampled in the second trimester of pregnancy. The receptors originated from a female donor with multiple sclerosis, enrolled in a pregnancy study. The conserved cysteine and the conserved F or W are not part of the CDR3 here. Fields, in order: J gene, V gene, CDR3 protein.

TRBJ2-7 TRBV30 AWSVHGGSYEQY
TRBJ2-1 TRBV4-1 ASSQEPREGNEQF
TRBJ2-7 TRBV28 ASSVGLADFSYEQY
TRBJ1-2 TRBV5-4 ASSGTGTAAA
TRBJ2-7 TRBV4-2 ASSQLAGASYEQY
TRBJ1-2 TRBV6-1 ASSDPGVEGNYGYT
TRBJ2-7 TRBV28 ASSLEIAGATSYEQY
TRBJ2-2 TRBV27 ASSLFGTGGSGELF
TRBJ2-2 TRBV7-9 ASSFISGRTGELF
TRBJ2-5 TRBV21-1 ASSKSGGQPTSQETQY
TRBJ1-1 TRBV6-1 ASSAVLNTEAF
TRBJ2-6 TRBV4-3 ASSQVEGSGANVLT
TRBJ2-7 TRBV4-3 ASSHTPPQGVSYEQY